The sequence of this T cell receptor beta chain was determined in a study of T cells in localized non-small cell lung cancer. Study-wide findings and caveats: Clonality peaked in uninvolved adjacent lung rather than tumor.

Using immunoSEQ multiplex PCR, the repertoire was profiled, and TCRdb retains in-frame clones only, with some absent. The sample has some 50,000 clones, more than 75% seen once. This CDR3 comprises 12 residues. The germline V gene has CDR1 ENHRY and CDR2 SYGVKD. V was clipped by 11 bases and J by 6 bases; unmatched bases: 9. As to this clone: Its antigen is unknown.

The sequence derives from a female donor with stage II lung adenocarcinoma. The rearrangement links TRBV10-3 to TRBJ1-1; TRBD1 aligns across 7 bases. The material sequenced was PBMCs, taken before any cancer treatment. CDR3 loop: CASGQFIAEAFF. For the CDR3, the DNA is TGTGCCTCGGGACAGTTTATAGCTGAAGCTTTCTTT.